The text below deals with one T cell receptor beta chain. Antigen: not known. V lost 5 bases, J lost 10 bases, and 12 bases lay in between. This CDR3 is built from 12 residues. The V gene's germline CDR1 is SEHNR and CDR2 FQNEAQ (reference sequence). TCRdb recomputed calls from the RT-PCR reads with MiXCR, one row per CDR3 protein. The sample contains about 300,000 distinct CDR3 sequences, just over 20% of which appear only once. This sample stems from a study of response to subunit inactivated influenza vaccine. Study-level points and caveats: Every seasonal influenza vaccination brings in few new T cells, the authors suggested.

Specimen: PBMCs from blood, collected approximately 20 months after vaccination. This chain uses TRBV7-9 with TRBJ2-1; D is uncertain. The source is a man between 50 and 75 years old who received an inactivated influenza vaccine. The CDR3 is CASSPGPSEQFF. For the CDR3, the DNA is TGTGCCAGCAGCCCCGGGCCTTCCGAGCAGTTCTTC. The whole variable domain, remainder taken from reference TRBV7-9 and TRBJ2-1, is DTGVSQNPRHKITKRGQNVTFRCDPISEHNRLYWYRQTLGQGPEFLTYFQNEAQLEKSRLLSDRFSAERPKGSFSTLEIQRTEQGDSAMYLCASSPGPSEQFFGPGTRLTVL.